The T cell receptor beta chain under discussion was sequenced for a study of T cells after yellow fever vaccination. CDR3 length equals 14 residues. V lost 4 bases and J 3 bases, leaving 12 bases between the germline ends. Germline V gene sequence: CDR1 MNHEY, CDR2 SMNVEV (reference sequence). TCRdb reprocessed the 5' RACE reads via MiXCR and lists one record per CDR3 protein. The repertoire holds more than 95,000 distinct CDR3 sequences, with over 8% as singletons. The J gene is TRBJ1-2, the V gene TRBV27, with D possibly TRBD1 on 5 matching bases. The sequencing here drew on CD8+ T cells sorted from PBMCs, taken on the day of the yellow fever booster vaccination. The TCR originated in a man aged 18 to 29 who received the YFV17D yellow fever vaccine. CDR3 loop: CASSSRGWDYGYTF. In DNA form, the CDR3 reads TGTGCCAGCAGTTCCCGGGGGTGGGACTATGGCTACACCTTC.